Each of the 24 T cell receptor beta chains below was sequenced from the same sample in a study of T cell changes during pregnancy in multiple sclerosis. Sequencing was performed with immunoSEQ multiplex PCR; in TCRdb, only in-frame clones are kept and a portion is missing. The repertoire holds tens of thousands of clones, with 93% as singletons. Sequenced material: peripheral blood, taken after pregnancy. Receptor source: a female donor with multiple sclerosis, enrolled in a pregnancy study.

The chain is built from TRBV30 and TRBJ2-6; 9 bases agree with TRBD2. CDR1 is GTSNPN and CDR2 is SVGIG in the germline V gene (reference sequence). This CDR3 has 16 amino acids. V lost 3 bases, J lost 0 bases, and 3 bases stayed unmatched. The CDR3 spells CAWSRGGDSGANVLTF. As DNA, the CDR3 is TGTGCCTGGAGCCGCGGGGGGGACTCTGGGGCCAACGTCCTGACTTTC. Full variable domain (missing parts from reference TRBV30 and TRBJ2-6): SQTIHQWPATLVQPVGSPLSLECTVEGTSNPNLYWYRQAAGRGLQLLFYSVGIGQISSEVPQNLSASRPQDRQFILSSKKLLLSDSGFYLCAWSRGGDSGANVLTFGAGSRLTVL.

This clone is judged medium-sized. Here the CDR3 DNA reads TGTGCCAGCAGCTTAGTCCAGGGGTTGGGCACAGATACGCAGTATTTT. Translating gives CASSLVQGLGTDTQYF. V usage is TRBV11-3 and J usage is TRBJ2-3; possibly TRBD1 for D (6 bases). Trimming removed 1 base at V and 1 base at J, with 12 bases between. Germline lookup yields CDR1 SGHNT and CDR2 YENEEA. The CDR3 is 16 residues long.

The V and J genes are TRBV11-3 and TRBJ2-1; 7 bases align to TRBD2. Germline CDR1 reads SGHNT; CDR2 reads YENEEA. V shed 1 base and J 3 bases; nucleotides not matched to a gene: 9. This CDR3 has 17 amino acids. CDR3 coding DNA: TGTGCCAGCAGCTTAGGGAGTGGGGGAGGGTACTACAATGAGCAGTTCTTC. This translates into CASSLGSGGGYYNEQFF.

The chain couples TRBV19 to TRBJ2-1, with 7 bases aligning to TRBD2. Per the germline V gene, CDR1 is LNHDA and CDR2 is SQIVND (reference sequence). The CDR3 sequence is 16 residues long. Unmatched junction bases numbered 6, after V lost 0 bases and J lost 4 bases. CDR3 sequence (DNA): TGTGCCAGTAGTATAGATCAAGCGGGAATGTACAATGAGCAGTTCTTC. Protein: CASSIDQAGMYNEQFF.

The V and J genes are TRBV13 and TRBJ2-3, with D possibly matching TRBD2 (5 bases). The V end was cut by 1 base, the J end by 3 bases, with 11 bases between. The CDR3 is 15 amino acids. The germline V gene has CDR1 PRHDT and CDR2 FYEKMQ (reference sequence). The CDR3 region has the DNA TGTGCCAGCAGCTTAGTTGGCGGGCTAACAGATACGCAGTATTTT. This codes for CASSLVGGLTDTQYF.

The gene calls are TRBV19 and TRBJ2-2; tentatively, D is TRBD2 (6 bases). The CDR3 runs to 12 residues. Trimming took off 6 bases at V and 8 bases at J, with 10 bases between the two ends. Germline lookup yields CDR1 LNHDA and CDR2 SQIVND (reference sequence). As DNA, the CDR3 is TGTGCCAGTAGCTATCGGGGGGGGGAGCTGTTTTTT. This sequence encodes CASSYRGGELFF.

The V call is TRBV7-9, the J call TRBJ2-7; 8 bases align to TRBD1. The CDR3 consists of 14 residues. Germline V gene sequence: CDR1 SEHNR, CDR2 FQNEAQ (reference sequence). The V segment lost 2 bases and the J segment 5 bases; nucleotides outside the gene matches: 5. CDR3 nucleotides: TGTGCCAGCAGCTTAAGGACAGGGTTAGACGAGCAGTACTTC. Amino acid sequence: CASSLRTGLDEQYF.

The DNA for the CDR3 is TGTGCCTGGAGTCCGACAGGGGGAAACACCATATATTTT. Protein product: CAWSPTGGNTIYF. The chain carries TRBV30 and TRBJ1-3; 7 bases agree with TRBD1. The CDR3 loop spans 13 amino acids. Germline trimming cut 2 bases from V and 4 bases from J; bases unmatched to any gene: 2. The germline CDR1 and CDR2 sequences are GTSNPN and SVGIG (reference sequence).

This clone is labeled as medium-sized. The V call is TRBV29-1, the J call TRBJ2-1, with D possibly matching TRBD2 (6 bases). V lost 6 bases and J lost 10, with 25 bases in between. Germline CDR1 and CDR2: SQVTM and ANQGSEA. The CDR3 loop spans 15 amino acids. The CDR3 sequence is CSVKLRDGEVLEQFF. The CDR3 coding sequence is TGCAGCGTAAAACTCCGGGACGGGGAGGTCTTGGAGCAGTTCTTC.

This rearrangement joins TRBV5-6 to TRBJ1-4, with 7 bases matching TRBD1. CDR1 and CDR2 (germline): SGHDT, YYEEEE. The CDR3 contains 18 residues. V was pared by 4 bases and J by 0 bases, with 12 bases of the junction left unmatched. CDR3 loop: CASSHRDSRYATNEKLFF. In DNA form, the CDR3 reads TGTGCCAGCAGCCACCGGGACAGCCGATACGCAACTAATGAAAAACTGTTTTTT.

The gene calls are TRBV28 and TRBJ2-1, with D hard to call. Germline CDR1 and CDR2: MDHEN and SYDVKM. The CDR3 runs 16 residues. V was cut by 1 base and J by 5 bases, with 15 bases left in between. CDR3 sequence reads: CASSLSRLAVNNEQFF. The CDR3 DNA sequence: TGTGCCAGCAGTTTATCTCGTCTGGCAGTCAACAATGAGCAGTTCTTC.

This clone is a singleton in its sample. This chain connects TRBV19 to TRBJ2-7, with TRBD1 matching 9 bases. Germline CDR1 LNHDA, CDR2 SQIVND (reference sequence). The CDR3 sequence is 15 residues long. V was clipped by 6 bases and J by 1 base; unmatched bases: 7. This CDR3 reads CASSPQDRGSYEQYF. DNA for the CDR3: TGTGCCAGTAGCCCACAGGACAGGGGTTCCTACGAGCAGTACTTC.

The chain is built from TRBV7-2 and TRBJ1-6, with 9 bases fitting TRBD1. Looked up from germline, CDR1 is SGHTA and CDR2 is FQGNSA. This CDR3 has 15 residues. V lost 5 bases to trimming and J lost 10 bases; unmatched junction nucleotides: 9. CDR3 loop: CASSPADRGSSPLHF. For the CDR3, the DNA is TGTGCCAGCAGCCCCGCGGACAGGGGAAGCTCACCCCTCCACTTT.

This clone was seen once. The chain links TRBV7-8 to TRBJ2-1; TRBD2 matches at 13 bases. The CDR3 contains 18 residues. The V gene end was trimmed by 4 bases and the J gene end by 0 bases; junction bases not matched to a gene: 6. In germline, CDR1 is SGHVS, CDR2 FQNEAQ. DNA of the CDR3: TGTGCCAGCAGCTCCCGGACTAGCGGGGGCAGCTCCTACAATGAGCAGTTCTTC. As protein: CASSSRTSGGSSYNEQFF.

The chain combines TRBV27 with TRBJ2-7; a weak D match, TRBD1 (6 bases). CDR1 is MNHEY and CDR2 is SMNVEV in the germline V gene (reference sequence). Trimming pared 6 bases from V and 6 bases from J, leaving 9 bases between. CDR3 size: 11 residues. The CDR3 DNA reads TGTGCCAGCAGCACAGGGATCGAGCAGTACTTC. Protein sequence: CASSTGIEQYF.

This chain joins TRBV5-6 and TRBJ2-1; 7 bases agree with TRBD2. The junction had 12 bases not matched to a gene; V was cut back by 4 bases and J by 5 bases. This CDR3 has 16 residues. Per the germline V gene, CDR1 is SGHDT and CDR2 is YYEEEE. The CDR3 sequence: CASSPPLGTTNNEQFF. The CDR3 bases are TGTGCCAGCAGCCCTCCGTTGGGGACTACCAACAATGAGCAGTTCTTC.

This chain links TRBV28 with TRBJ1-5; D perhaps matches TRBD1 (6 bases). The CDR3 length is 17 residues. Germline V gene lookup returns CDR1 MDHEN and CDR2 SYDVKM. The ends were cut back, 3 bases at V and 3 bases at J, with 18 bases in the middle. CDR3 DNA: TGTGCCAGCAGTTTTTTTATGGGGCAGGGGCTCAATCAGCCCCAGCATTTT. This gives the protein CASSFFMGQGLNQPQHF.

Here the CDR3 reads CASRRDGANVLTF. The DNA of the CDR3 is TGTGCCAGTAGGAGGGATGGGGCCAACGTCCTGACTTTC. This rearrangement joins TRBV19 to TRBJ2-6; D might be TRBD2 (5 bases). V was trimmed by 6 bases and J by 3 bases, leaving 6 bases between them. This CDR3 is built from 13 residues. CDR1 and CDR2 (germline): LNHDA, SQIVND (reference sequence).

The V call is TRBV5-8, the J call TRBJ2-5; D is perhaps TRBD2 (5 bases). In germline, CDR1 is SGHTS, CDR2 YDEGEE. With 1 base removed from V and 5 bases from J, the gap between germline ends came to 12 bases. This CDR3 has 14 residues. The chain's CDR3 is CASSLISGGETQYF. The CDR3 bases are TGTGCCAGCAGCTTGATTTCAGGAGGCGAGACCCAGTACTTC. Using reference TRBV5-8 and TRBJ2-5 for the parts outside the CDR3, the full variable domain is EAGVTQSPTHLIKTRGQQATLRCSPISGHTSVYWYQQALGLGLQFLLWYDEGEERNRGNFPPRFSGRQFPNYSSELNVNALELEDSALYLCASSLISGGETQYFGPGTRLLVL.

The chain has TRBV11-3 and TRBJ2-2, with TRBD1 matching 7 bases. The V and J ends lost 5 bases and 6 bases, in that order; junction bases with no gene match: 12. Germline V CDR1 and CDR2: SGHNT, YENEEA. This CDR3 is 16 amino acids long. In DNA, the CDR3 is TGTGCCAGCAGCGGACGAGCCAACAGGGGACCCGGGGAGCTGTTTTTT. This gives the protein CASSGRANRGPGELFF.

The chain recombines TRBV7-2 with TRBJ2-1; 12 bases are a match to TRBD2. Per germline, CDR1 SGHTA and CDR2 FQGNSA. The trim removed 6 bases at V and 5 bases at J, leaving 5 bases unmatched. CDR3 length: 15 residues. CDR3 bases: TGTGCCAGCAGTCGACTAGCGGGAGCGGACAATGAGCAGTTCTTC. Translated, it gives CASSRLAGADNEQFF. Combining the CDR3 with reference TRBV7-2 and TRBJ2-1 gives the whole variable domain GAGVSQSPSNKVTEKGKDVELRCDPISGHTALYWYRQSLGQGLEFLIYFQGNSAPDKSGLPSDRFSAERTGGSVSTLTIQRTQQEDSAVYLCASSRLAGADNEQFFGPGTRLTVL.

V is TRBV6-5 and J is TRBJ2-3; TRBD1 might be the D (5 bases). The CDR3 extends over 15 amino acids. V lost 4 bases to trimming and J lost 0 bases, with 11 bases between them. Germline V gives CDR1 MNHEY, CDR2 SVGAGI. Here the CDR3 DNA reads TGTGCCAGCAGTTTCCTGACAGCTAGCACAGATACGCAGTATTTT. Translating gives CASSFLTASTDTQYF.

The V and J genes are TRBV28 and TRBJ2-1; TRBD1 matches 7 bases. The ends lost 6 bases at V and 2 bases at J; junction bases unmatched: 4. This CDR3 comprises 14 residues. Per germline, CDR1 MDHEN and CDR2 SYDVKM. The CDR3 loop reads CASSLQGPYNEQFF. The CDR3 DNA is TGTGCCAGCAGCCTACAGGGGCCCTACAATGAGCAGTTCTTC.

The V call is TRBV29-1, the J call TRBJ1-2; D may be TRBD1 (6 bases). V was pared by 6 bases and J by 5 bases, with 16 bases between. This CDR3 has 13 residues. In germline, CDR1 is SQVTM, CDR2 ANQGSEA. CDR3 residues: CSVTGQSLYGYTF. CDR3 in DNA: TGCAGCGTGACAGGACAGTCCTTATATGGCTACACCTTC.